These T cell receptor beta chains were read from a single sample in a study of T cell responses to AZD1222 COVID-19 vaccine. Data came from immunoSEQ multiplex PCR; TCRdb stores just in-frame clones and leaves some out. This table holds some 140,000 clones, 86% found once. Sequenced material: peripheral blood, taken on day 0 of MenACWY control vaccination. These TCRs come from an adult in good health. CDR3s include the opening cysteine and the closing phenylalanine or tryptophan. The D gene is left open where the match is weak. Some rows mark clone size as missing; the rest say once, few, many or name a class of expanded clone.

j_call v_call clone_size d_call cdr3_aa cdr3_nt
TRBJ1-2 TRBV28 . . CASRQVWAYGYTF TGTGCCAGCAGGCAAGTTTGGGCCTATGGCTACACCTTC
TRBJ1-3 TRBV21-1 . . CASSKAGNRVGNTIYF TGTGCCAGCAGCAAAGCAGGGAACAGGGTTGGAAACACCATATATTTT
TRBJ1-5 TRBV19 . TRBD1 CASSMGTGNNQPQHF TGTGCCAGTAGTATGGGGACAGGGAACAATCAGCCCCAGCATTTT
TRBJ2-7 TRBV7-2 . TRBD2 CASSLLGLAGGLNEQYF TGTGCCAGCAGCTTACTAGGACTAGCGGGAGGGTTGAACGAGCAGTACTTC
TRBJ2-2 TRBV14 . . CASSQDLGLSNTGELFF TGTGCCAGCAGCCAAGATTTGGGGCTATCGAACACCGGGGAGCTGTTTTTT
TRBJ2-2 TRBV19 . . CASRGAGIRFNTGELFF TGTGCCAGCCGGGGGGCGGGTATCAGGTTTAACACCGGGGAGCTGTTTTTT
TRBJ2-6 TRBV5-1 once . CASSTVVGAGANVLTF TGCGCCAGCAGCACCGTGGTGGGCGCTGGGGCCAACGTCCTGACTTTC
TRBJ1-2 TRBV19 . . CASSIARVSGYTF TGTGCCAGTAGTATAGCAAGGGTATCTGGCTACACCTTC
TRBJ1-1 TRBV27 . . CASSLWTAGKNTEAFF TGTGCCAGCAGTTTATGGACCGCCGGGAAGAACACTGAAGCTTTCTTT
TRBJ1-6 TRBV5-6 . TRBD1 CASGGQGDNNSPLHF TGTGCCAGCGGGGGACAGGGGGATAATAATTCACCCCTCCACTTT